The sequence of this T cell receptor beta chain was determined in a study of T cell responses to AZD1222 COVID-19 vaccine. General study points: Following two doses of AZD1222, Spike-specific TCR breadth and depth rose. Clonal diversity may have been underestimated in mostly white British donors. Researchers report vaccine-associated CD4 TCRs spanning spike, with dominance at 160-218 and 743-854.

With respect to this clone: Its target is unknown.

Some second doses came at about 4 weeks and others at about 12 weeks; these were pooled. Trimming removed 0 bases at V and 2 bases at J, with 12 bases between. The CDR3 is made up of 16 amino acids. CDR1 and CDR2 from the germline V gene are LGHDT and YNNKEL (reference sequence). The assay was immunoSEQ multiplex PCR, and TCRdb's table has in-frame clones only and misses some. The sample yields over 140,000 clones, 90% to 95% seen once. Here the sequenced sample was peripheral blood, taken 28 days after the second AZD1222 dose. The chain recombines TRBV3-1 (or the pseudogene TRBV3-2) with TRBJ2-3; D may match TRBD1 or TRBD2 (5 bases each). The sequence derives from an adult who received the AZD1222 COVID-19 vaccine. The CDR3 reads CASSQDSWGPTDTQYF. The CDR3 DNA reads TGTGCCAGCAGCCAAGATTCCTGGGGACCCACAGATACGCAGTATTTT.